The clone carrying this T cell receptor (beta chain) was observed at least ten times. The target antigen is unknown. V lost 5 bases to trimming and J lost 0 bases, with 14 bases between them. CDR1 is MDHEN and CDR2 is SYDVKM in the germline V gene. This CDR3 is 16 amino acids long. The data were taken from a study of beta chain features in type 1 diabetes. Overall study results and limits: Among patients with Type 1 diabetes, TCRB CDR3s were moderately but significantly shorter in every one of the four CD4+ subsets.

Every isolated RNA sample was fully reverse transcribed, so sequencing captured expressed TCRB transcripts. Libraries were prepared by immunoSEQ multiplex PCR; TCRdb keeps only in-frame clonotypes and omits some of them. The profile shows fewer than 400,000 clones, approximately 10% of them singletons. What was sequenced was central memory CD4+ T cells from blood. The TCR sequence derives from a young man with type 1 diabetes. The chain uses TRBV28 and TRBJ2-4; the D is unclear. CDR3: CASSPMEIVAKNIQYF. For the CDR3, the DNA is TGTGCCAGCAGTCCCATGGAAATAGTAGCCAAAAACATTCAGTACTTC. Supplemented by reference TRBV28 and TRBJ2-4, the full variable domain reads DVKVTQSSRYLVKRTGEKVFLECVQDMDHENMFWYRQDPGLGLRLIYFSYDVKMKEKGDIPEGYSVSREKKERFSLILESASTNQTSMYLCASSPMEIVAKNIQYFGAGTRLSVL.